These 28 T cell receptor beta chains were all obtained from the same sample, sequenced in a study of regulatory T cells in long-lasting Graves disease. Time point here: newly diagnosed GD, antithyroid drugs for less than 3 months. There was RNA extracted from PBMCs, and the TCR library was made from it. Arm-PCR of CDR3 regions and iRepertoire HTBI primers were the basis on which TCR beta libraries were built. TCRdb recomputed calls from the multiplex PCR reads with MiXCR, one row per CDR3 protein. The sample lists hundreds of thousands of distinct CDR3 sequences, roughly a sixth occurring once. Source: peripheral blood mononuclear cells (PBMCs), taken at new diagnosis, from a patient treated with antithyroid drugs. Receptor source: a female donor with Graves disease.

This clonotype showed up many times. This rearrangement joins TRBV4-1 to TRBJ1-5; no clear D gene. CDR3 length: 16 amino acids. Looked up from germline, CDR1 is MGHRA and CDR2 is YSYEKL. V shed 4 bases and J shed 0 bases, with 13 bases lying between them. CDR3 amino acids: CASSRVRGGSNQPQHF. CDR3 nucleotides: TGCGCCAGCAGCCGGGTACGAGGTGGTAGCAATCAGCCCCAGCATTTT.

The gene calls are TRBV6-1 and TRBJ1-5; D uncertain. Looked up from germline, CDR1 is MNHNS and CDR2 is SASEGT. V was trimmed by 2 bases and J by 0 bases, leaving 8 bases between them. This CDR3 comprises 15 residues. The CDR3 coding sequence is TGTGCCAGCAGTGAAAAAGGTTATAGCAATCAGCCCCAGCATTTT. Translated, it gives CASSEKGYSNQPQHF.

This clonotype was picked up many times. CDR3 DNA sequence: TGTGCCAGCAGTGGAGACAGGGCCTATGGCTACACCTTC. The encoded protein is CASSGDRAYGYTF. This chain links TRBV28 with TRBJ1-2, with 7 bases identical to TRBD1. J lost 4 bases, V lost 5 bases, and 4 bases had no gene match. This CDR3 has 13 amino acids. Per germline, CDR1 MDHEN and CDR2 SYDVKM.

CDR3 sequence (DNA): TGTGCCAGCAGTTTTGGAGGGGGTGGGCCTTACGAGCAGTACTTC. Protein: CASSFGGGGPYEQYF. This rearrangement joins TRBV12-3 or TRBV12-4 to TRBJ2-7, with D perhaps TRBD1 or TRBD2 (6 bases each). The CDR3 contains 15 residues. The germline V and J ends were trimmed by 3 bases and 4 bases, with 16 bases remaining between them.

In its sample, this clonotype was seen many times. DNA of the CDR3: TGTGCTAGTGGGAGGACAGGGAGTTATAATTCACCCCTCCACTTT. Translation gives CASGRTGSYNSPLHF. The V and J genes are TRBV12-5 and TRBJ1-6; the match to TRBD1 covers 8 bases. The trim removed 6 bases at V and 4 bases at J, leaving 5 bases unmatched. The CDR3 runs to 15 residues. The germline V gene encodes CDR1 LGHNT and CDR2 FRNRAP.

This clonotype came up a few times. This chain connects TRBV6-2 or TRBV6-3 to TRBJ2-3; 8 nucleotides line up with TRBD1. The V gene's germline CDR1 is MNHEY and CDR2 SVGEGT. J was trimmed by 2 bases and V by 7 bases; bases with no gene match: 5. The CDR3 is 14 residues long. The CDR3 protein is CASTMDRATDTQYF. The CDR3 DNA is TGTGCCAGCACAATGGACAGGGCCACAGATACGCAGTATTTT.

CDR3 in amino acids: CASRGQVGHNEQFF. CDR3 coding DNA: TGTGCCAGCAGGGGACAGGTTGGCCACAATGAGCAGTTCTTC. The chain couples TRBV7-9 to TRBJ2-1; 8 nucleotides align to TRBD1. The trim removed 6 bases at V and 5 bases at J, leaving 6 bases unmatched. CDR3 length: 14 residues. The germline V gene has CDR1 SEHNR and CDR2 FQNEAQ (reference sequence).

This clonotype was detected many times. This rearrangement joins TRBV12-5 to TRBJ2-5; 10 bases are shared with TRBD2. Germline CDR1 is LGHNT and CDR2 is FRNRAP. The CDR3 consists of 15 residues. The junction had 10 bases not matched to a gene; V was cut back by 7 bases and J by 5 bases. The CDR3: CASAHERGGAETQYF. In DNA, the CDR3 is TGTGCTAGTGCCCACGAGCGGGGGGGCGCGGAGACCCAGTACTTC.

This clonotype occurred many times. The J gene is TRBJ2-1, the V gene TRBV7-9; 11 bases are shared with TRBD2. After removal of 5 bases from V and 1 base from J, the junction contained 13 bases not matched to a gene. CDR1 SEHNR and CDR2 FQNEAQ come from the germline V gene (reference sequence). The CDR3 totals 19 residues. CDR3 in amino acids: CASSPEGSGRARSYNEQFF. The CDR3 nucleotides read TGTGCCAGCAGCCCCGAGGGTAGCGGGAGGGCCAGATCCTACAATGAGCAGTTCTTC.

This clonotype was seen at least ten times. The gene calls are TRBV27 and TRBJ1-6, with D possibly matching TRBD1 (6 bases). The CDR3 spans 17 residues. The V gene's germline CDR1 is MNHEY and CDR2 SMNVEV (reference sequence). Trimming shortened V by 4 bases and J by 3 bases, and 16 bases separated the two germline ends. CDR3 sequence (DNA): TGTGCCAGCAGTTACTCCGGGACACGGATCTATAATTCACCCCTCCACTTT. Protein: CASSYSGTRIYNSPLHF.

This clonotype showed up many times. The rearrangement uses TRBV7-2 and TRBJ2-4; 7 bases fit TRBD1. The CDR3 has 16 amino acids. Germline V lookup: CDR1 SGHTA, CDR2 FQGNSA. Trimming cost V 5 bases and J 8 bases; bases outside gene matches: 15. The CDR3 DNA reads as TGTGCCAGCAGCGCGTACTACAGGGGTGTAATAGACATTCAGTACTTC. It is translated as CASSAYYRGVIDIQYF.

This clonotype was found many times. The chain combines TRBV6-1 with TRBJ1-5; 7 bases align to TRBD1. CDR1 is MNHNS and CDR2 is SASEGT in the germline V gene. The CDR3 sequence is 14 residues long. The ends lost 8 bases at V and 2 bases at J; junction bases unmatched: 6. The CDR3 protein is CASGDRVGNQPQHF. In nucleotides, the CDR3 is TGTGCCAGCGGAGACAGGGTGGGCAATCAGCCCCAGCATTTT.

The CDR3, as DNA: TGTGCCAGCAGCTACCGGGCCCAAATCCTGAACACTGAAGCTTTCTTT. The encoded protein is CASSYRAQILNTEAFF. This chain joins TRBV12-3 or TRBV12-4 and TRBJ1-1, with no clear D. V lost 6 bases to trimming and J lost 0 bases, with 17 bases between them. This CDR3 has 16 amino acids.

The CDR3 DNA is TGTGCCAGCAGTTACAGCCTCCTGGACACTGAAGCTTTCTTT. Protein sequence: CASSYSLLDTEAFF. This chain joins TRBV6-5 and TRBJ1-1; the D is unclear. CDR3 length: 14 amino acids. Germline CDR1 is MNHEY and CDR2 is SVGAGI. V was shortened by 2 bases and J by 3 bases, with 10 bases between the two germline ends.

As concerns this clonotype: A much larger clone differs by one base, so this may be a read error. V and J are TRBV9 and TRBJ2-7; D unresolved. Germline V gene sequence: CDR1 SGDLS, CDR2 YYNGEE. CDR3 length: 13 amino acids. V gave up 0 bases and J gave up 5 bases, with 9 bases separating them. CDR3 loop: CASSVGRGHEQYF. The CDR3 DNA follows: TGTGCCAGCAGCGTAGGTCGTGGTCACGAGCAGTACTTC. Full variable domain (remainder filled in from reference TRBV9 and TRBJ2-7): DSGVTQTPKHLITATGQRVTLRCSPRSGDLSVYWYQQSLDQGLQFLIQYYNGEERAKGNILERFSAQQFPDLHSELNLSSLELGDSALYFCASSVGRGHEQYFGPGTRLTVT.

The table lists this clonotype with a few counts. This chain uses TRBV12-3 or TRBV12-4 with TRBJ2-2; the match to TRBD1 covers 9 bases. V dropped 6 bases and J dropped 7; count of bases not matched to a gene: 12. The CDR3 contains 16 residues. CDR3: CASSKQGAAIGGELFF. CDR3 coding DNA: TGTGCCAGCAGCAAACAGGGGGCCGCGATAGGCGGGGAGCTGTTTTTT.

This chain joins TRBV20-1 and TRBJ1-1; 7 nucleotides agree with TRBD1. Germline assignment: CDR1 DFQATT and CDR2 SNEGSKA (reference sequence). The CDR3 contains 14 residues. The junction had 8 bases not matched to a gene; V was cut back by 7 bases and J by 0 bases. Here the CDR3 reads CSGAGGGMNTEAFF. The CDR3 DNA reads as TGCAGTGGGGCAGGGGGGGGCATGAACACTGAAGCTTTCTTT.

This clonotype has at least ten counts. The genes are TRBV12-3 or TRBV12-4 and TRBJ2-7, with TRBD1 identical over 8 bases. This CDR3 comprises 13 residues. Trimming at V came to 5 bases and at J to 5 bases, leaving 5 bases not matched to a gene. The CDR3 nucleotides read TGTGCCAGCAGTCCGACAGGGGCCGACGAGCAGTACTTC. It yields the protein CASSPTGADEQYF.

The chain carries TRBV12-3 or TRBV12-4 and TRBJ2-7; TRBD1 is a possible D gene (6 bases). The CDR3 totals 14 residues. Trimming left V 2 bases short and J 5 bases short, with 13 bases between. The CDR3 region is CASSLSARGNEQYF. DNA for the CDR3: TGTGCCAGCAGTTTAAGTGCCAGGGGTAACGAGCAGTACTTC.

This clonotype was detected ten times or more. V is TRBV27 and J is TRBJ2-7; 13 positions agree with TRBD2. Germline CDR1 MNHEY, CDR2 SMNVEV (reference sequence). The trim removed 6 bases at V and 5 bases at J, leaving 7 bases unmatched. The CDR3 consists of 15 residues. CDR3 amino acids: CASSSGTSGTNEQYF. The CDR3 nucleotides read TGTGCCAGCAGCTCGGGGACTAGCGGGACCAACGAGCAGTACTTC.

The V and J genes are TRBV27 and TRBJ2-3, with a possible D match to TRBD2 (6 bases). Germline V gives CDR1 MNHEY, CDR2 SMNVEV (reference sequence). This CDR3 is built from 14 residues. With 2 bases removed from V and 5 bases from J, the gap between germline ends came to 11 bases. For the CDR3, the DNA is TGTGCCAGCAGTTTAACACTAGCAAAAGATACGCAGTATTTT. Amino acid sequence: CASSLTLAKDTQYF.

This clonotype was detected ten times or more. In DNA, the CDR3 is TGCGCCAGCAGTGACCCGAAAATCACAGGTTCCTACGAGCAGTACTTC. It encodes CASSDPKITGSYEQYF. The V and J genes are TRBV10-1 and TRBJ2-7; D may be TRBD1 (5 bases). Germline V gene data show CDR1 as WNHNN and CDR2 as SYGVQD (reference sequence). V dropped 3 bases and J dropped 1 base, with 16 bases sitting between them. CDR3 length: 16 amino acids.

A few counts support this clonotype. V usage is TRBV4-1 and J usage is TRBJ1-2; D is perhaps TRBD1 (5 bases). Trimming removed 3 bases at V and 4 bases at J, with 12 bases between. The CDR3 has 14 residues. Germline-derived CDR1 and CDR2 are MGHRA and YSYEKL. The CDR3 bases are TGCGCCAGCAGCCATCAGTCGCAGGGCTATGGCTACACCTTC. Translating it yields CASSHQSQGYGYTF.

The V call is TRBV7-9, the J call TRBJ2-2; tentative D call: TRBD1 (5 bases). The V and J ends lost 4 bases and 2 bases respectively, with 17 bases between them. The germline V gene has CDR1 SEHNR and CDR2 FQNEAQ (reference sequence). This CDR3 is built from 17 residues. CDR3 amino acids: CASSSSQTATNTGELFF. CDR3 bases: TGTGCCAGCAGCTCATCGCAGACAGCGACAAACACCGGGGAGCTGTTTTTT.

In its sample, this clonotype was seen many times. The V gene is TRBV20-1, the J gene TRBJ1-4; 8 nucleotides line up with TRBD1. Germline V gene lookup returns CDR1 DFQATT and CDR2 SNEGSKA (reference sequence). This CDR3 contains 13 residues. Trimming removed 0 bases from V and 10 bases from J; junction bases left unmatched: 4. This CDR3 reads CSARDTGGRKLFF. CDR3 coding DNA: TGCAGTGCTAGAGATACAGGGGGGAGAAAACTGTTTTTT.

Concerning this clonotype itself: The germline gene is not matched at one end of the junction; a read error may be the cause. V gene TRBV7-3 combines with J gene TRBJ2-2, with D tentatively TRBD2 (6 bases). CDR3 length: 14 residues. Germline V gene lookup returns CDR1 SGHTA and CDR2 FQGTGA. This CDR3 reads CANSRDSNIGELFF. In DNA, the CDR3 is TGTGCCAACAGCCGGGACTCGAACATCGGGGAGCTGTTTTTT. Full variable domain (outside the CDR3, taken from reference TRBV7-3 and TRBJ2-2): GAGVSQTPSNKVTEKGKYVELRCDPISGHTALYWYRQSLGQGPEFLIYFQGTGAADDSGLPNDRFFAVRPEGSVSTLKIQRTERGDSAVYLCANSRDSNIGELFFGEGSRLTVL.

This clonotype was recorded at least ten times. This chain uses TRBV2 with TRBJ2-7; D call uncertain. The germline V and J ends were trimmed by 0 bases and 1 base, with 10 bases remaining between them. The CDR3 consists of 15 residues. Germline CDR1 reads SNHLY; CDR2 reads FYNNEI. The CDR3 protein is CASSEALRASYEQYF. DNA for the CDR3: TGTGCCAGCAGTGAAGCGCTTCGAGCTTCCTACGAGCAGTACTTC.

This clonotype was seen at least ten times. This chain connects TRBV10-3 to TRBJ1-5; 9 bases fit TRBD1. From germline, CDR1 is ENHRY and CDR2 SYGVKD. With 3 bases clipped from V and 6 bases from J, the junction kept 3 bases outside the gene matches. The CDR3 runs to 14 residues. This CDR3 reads CAISEGTGSQPQHF. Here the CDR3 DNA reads TGTGCCATCAGTGAAGGGACAGGGAGTCAGCCCCAGCATTTT.